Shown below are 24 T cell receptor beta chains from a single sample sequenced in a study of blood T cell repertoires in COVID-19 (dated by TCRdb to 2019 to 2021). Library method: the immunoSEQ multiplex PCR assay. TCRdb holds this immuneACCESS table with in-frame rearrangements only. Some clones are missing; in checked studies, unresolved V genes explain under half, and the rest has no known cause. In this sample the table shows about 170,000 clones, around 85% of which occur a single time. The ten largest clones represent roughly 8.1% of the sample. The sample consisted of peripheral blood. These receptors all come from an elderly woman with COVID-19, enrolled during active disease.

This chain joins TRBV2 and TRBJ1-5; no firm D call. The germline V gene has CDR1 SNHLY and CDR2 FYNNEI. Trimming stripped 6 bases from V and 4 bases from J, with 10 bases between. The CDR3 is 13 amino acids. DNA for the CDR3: TGTGCCAGCAGCCCAACTCTTAATCAGCCCCAGCATTTT. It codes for CASSPTLNQPQHF.

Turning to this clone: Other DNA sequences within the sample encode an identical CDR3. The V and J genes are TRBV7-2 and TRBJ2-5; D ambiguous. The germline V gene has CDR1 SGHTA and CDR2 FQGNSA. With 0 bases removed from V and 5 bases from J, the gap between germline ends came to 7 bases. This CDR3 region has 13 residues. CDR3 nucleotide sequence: TGTGCCAGCAGCTTAGCCAGGTTGGAGACCCAGTACTTC. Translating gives CASSLARLETQYF.

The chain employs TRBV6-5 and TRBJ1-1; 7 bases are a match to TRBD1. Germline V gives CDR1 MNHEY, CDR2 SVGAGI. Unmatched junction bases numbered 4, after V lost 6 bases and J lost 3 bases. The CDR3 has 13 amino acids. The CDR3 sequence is CASSRQGDTEAFF. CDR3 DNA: TGTGCCAGCAGCCGACAGGGCGACACTGAAGCTTTCTTT.

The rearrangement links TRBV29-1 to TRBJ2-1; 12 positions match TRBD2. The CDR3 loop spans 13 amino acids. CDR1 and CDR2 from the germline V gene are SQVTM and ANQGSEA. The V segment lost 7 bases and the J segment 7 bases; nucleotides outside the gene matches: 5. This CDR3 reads CSGAGTSGNEQFF. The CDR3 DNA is TGCAGCGGGGCCGGGACTAGCGGGAATGAGCAGTTCTTC.

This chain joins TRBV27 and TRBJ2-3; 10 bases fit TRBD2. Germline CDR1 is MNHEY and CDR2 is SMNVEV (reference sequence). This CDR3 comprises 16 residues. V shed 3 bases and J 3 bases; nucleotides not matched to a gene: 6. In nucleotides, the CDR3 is TGTGCCAGCAGTTTTCTGGCTAGCGGGAGAACAGATACGCAGTATTTT. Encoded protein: CASSFLASGRTDTQYF.

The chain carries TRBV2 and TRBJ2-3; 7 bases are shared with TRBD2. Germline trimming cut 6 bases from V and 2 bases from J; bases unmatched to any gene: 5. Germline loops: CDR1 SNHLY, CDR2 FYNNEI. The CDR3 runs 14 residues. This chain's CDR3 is CASRERGPTDTQYF. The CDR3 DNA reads TGTGCCAGCAGGGAGCGGGGCCCCACAGATACGCAGTATTTT. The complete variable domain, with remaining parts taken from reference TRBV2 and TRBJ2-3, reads EPEVTQTPSHQVTQMGQEVILRCVPISNHLYFYWYRQILGQKVEFLVSFYNNEISEKSEIFDDQFSVERPDGSNFTLKIRSTKLEDSAMYFCASRERGPTDTQYFGPGTRLTVL.

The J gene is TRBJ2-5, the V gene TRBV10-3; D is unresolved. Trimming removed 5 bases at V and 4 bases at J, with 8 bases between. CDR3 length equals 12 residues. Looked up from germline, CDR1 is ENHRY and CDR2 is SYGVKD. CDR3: CAISRAPETQYF. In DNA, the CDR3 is TGTGCCATCAGTCGAGCCCCAGAGACCCAGTACTTC.

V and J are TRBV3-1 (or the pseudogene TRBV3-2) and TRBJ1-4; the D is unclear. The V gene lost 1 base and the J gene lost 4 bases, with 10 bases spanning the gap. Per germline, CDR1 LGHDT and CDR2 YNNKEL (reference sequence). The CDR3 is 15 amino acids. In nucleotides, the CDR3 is TGTGCCAGCAGCCAAGGAGGGTCGAGTAATGAAAAACTGTTTTTT. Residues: CASSQGGSSNEKLFF.

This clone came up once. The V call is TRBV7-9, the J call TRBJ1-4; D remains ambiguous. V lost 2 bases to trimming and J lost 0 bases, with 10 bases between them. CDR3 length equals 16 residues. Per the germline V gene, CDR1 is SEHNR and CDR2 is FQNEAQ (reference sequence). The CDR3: CASSLSLGATNEKLFF. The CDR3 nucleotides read TGTGCCAGCAGCTTAAGCCTCGGTGCAACTAATGAAAAACTGTTTTTT. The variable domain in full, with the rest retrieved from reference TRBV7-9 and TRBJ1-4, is DTGVSQNPRHKITKRGQNVTFRCDPISEHNRLYWYRQTLGQGPEFLTYFQNEAQLEKSRLLSDRFSAERPKGSFSTLEIQRTEQGDSAMYLCASSLSLGATNEKLFFGSGTQLSVL.

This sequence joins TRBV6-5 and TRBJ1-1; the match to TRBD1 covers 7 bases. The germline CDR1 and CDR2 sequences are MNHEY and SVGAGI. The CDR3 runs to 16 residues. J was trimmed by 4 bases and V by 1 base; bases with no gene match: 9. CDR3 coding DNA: TGTGCCAGCAGTTACTTCTTGACAGGGAAGGGCACTGAAGCTTTCTTT. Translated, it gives CASSYFLTGKGTEAFF.

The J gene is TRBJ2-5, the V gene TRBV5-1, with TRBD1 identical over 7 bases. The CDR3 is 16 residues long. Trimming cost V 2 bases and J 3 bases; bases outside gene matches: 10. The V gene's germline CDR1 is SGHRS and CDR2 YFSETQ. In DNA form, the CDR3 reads TGCGCCAGCAGCTTATTCCGAGGGGGCCGGAAAGAGACCCAGTACTTC. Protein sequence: CASSLFRGGRKETQYF.

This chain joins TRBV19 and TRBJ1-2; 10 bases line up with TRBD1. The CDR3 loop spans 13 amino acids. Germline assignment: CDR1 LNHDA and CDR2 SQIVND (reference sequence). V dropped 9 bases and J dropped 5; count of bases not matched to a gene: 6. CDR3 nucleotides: TGTGCCAGCAGGACAGGGGGAACATATGGCTACACCTTC. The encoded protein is CASRTGGTYGYTF.

The CDR3 nucleotides are TGTGCCAGCAGCTTAGTGGGACTTGAGCAGTTCTTC. Its translation is CASSLVGLEQFF. The V and J genes are TRBV7-9 and TRBJ2-1; maybe TRBD2 (6 bases). The germline CDR1 and CDR2 sequences are SEHNR and FQNEAQ (reference sequence). V lost 1 base and J 9 bases, leaving 7 bases between the germline ends. The CDR3 has 12 amino acids.

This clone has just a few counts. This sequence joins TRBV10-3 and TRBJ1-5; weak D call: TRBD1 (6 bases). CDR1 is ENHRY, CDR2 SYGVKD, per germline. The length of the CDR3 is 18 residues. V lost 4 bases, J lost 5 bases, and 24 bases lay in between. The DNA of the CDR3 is TGTGCCATCAGTGGGGCCGCAGGGGTACTTGATGGGGATCAGCCCCAGCATTTT. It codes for CAISGAAGVLDGDQPQHF.

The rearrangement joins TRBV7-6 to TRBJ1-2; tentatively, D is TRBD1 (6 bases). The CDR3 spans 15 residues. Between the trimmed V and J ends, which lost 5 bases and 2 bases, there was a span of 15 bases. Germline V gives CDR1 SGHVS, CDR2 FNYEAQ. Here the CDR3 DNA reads TGTGCCAGCAGCCCGACAACAGGGACCAACTATGGCTACACCTTC. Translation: CASSPTTGTNYGYTF.

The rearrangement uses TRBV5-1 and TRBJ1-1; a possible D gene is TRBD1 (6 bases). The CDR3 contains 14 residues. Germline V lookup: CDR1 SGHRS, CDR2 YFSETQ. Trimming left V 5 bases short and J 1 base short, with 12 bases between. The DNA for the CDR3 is TGCGCCAGCAGGCAAATGACAGGGAACACTGAAGCTTTCTTT. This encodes CASRQMTGNTEAFF. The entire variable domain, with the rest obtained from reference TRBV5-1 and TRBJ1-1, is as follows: KAGVTQTPRYLIKTRGQQVTLSCSPISGHRSVSWYQQTPGQGLQFLFEYFSETQRNKGNFPGRFSGRQFSNSRSEMNVSTLELGDSALYLCASRQMTGNTEAFFGQGTRLTVV.

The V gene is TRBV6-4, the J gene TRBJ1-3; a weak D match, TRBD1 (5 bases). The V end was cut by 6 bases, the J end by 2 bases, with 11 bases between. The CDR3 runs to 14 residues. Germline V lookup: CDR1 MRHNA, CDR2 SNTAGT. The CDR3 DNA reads TGTGCCAGCAGCCATGGGGGGGCTGGAAACACCATATATTTT. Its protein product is CASSHGGAGNTIYF.

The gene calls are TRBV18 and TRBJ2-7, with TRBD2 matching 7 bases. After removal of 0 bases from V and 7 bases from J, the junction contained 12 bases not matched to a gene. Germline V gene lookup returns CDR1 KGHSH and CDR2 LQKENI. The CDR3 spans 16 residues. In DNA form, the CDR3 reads TGTGCCAGCTCACCACCGATGGGGGAGGGCTCGGGAGAGCAGTACTTC. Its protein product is CASSPPMGEGSGEQYF.

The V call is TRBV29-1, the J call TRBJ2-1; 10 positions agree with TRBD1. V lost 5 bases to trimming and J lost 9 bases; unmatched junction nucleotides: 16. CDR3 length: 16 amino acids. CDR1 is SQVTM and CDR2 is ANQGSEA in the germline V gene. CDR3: CSVPDRGLSFRIEQFF. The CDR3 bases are TGCAGCGTTCCCGACAGGGGGCTATCTTTCCGTATTGAGCAGTTCTTC.

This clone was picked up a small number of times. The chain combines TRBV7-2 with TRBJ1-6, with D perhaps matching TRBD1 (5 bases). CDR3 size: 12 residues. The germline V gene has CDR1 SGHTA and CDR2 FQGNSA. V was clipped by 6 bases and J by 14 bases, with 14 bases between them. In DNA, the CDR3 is TGTGCCAGCAGTCCCCAGGGTGAGTCCCTCCACTTT. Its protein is CASSPQGESLHF.

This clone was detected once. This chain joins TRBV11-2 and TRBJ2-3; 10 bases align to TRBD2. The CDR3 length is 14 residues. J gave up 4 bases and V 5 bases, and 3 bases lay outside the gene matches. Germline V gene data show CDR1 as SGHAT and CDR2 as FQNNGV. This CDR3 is CASSRTSGADTQYF. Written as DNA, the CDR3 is TGTGCCAGCAGCCGGACTAGCGGCGCAGATACGCAGTATTTT.

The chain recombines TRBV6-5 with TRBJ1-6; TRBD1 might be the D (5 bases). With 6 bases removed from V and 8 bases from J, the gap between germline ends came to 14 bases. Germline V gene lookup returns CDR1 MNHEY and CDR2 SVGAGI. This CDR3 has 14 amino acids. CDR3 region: CASSSLGGDSPLHF. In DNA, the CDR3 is TGTGCCAGCAGCTCTCTGGGGGGGGATTCACCCCTCCACTTT.

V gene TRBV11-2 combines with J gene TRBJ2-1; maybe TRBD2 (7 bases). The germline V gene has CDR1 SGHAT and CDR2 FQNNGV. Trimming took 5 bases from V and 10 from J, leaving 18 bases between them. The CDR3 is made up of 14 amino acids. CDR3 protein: CASSQRGGPREQFF. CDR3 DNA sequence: TGTGCCAGCAGCCAAAGGGGGGGGCCCCGAGAGCAGTTCTTC.

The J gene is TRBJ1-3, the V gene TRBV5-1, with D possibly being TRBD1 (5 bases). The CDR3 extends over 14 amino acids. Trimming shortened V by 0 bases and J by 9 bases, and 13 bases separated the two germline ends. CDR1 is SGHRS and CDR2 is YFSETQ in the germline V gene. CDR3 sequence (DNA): TGCGCCAGCAGCTTGGCTGACAGAGTCGGCACCATATATTTT. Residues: CASSLADRVGTIYF.